This T cell receptor (beta chain) emerged from a study of OX40 agonist ivuxolimab in advanced cancers. Study in general: Clinicians treated patients with ivuxolimab, an agonistic anti-OX40 (CD134) antibody. Patients in dose escalation had liver, melanoma, kidney or head and neck cancers. Whole-study findings and limits: The average count of expanded clones was higher among CD8+ T cells than among CD4+.

On this clone: Its antigen is not known.

This CDR3 region has 16 residues. Trimming cost V 4 bases and J 0 bases, with 18 bases left between them. Germline values: CDR1 GTSNPN, CDR2 SVGIG (reference sequence). Sequencing was performed with immunoSEQ multiplex PCR; in TCRdb, only in-frame clones are kept and a portion is missing. Counted here are some 48,000 clones, around 84% occurring once; the ten biggest clones make up 20% to 25%. If patients had autoimmune disease history or systemic immunosuppression, they were excluded. Specimen: CD4+ or CD8+ T cells sorted from blood, collected in a trial of the OX40 agonist ivuxolimab. The gene calls are TRBV30 and TRBJ1-1; unclear D gene. This TCR was recovered from an adult with an advanced solid tumor such as melanoma, head and neck, liver or kidney cancer. In nucleotides, the CDR3 is TGTGCCTGGACAAGGGTGGGTTCGGGGATGAACACTGAAGCTTTCTTT. It translates to CAWTRVGSGMNTEAFF.